The next 20 T cell receptor beta chains were all read from a single sample in a study of long-term antiretroviral therapy in people with HIV (dated by TCRdb to between 2021 and 2023). Sequencing of the TRB variable region was done with the immunoSEQ hsTCRB v3.0 assay at survey level resolution. Sourced from immuneACCESS, this table was stored by TCRdb with only in-frame sequences that have V and J called. A share of the clones is absent; for the studies checked, an unresolved V gene accounts for under half, and the remainder has no known explanation. The sample table records around 15,000 clones; about 85% of these occur just once. Of the sample, roughly 5.6% falls within the top ten clones. This material consisted of unsorted PBMCs, taken 0.5 years after starting antiretroviral therapy. The receptors were sampled from a woman aged 35 to 49 with HIV.

The V gene is TRBV7-9, the J gene TRBJ2-5; 11 bases match TRBD1. Germline loops: CDR1 SEHNR, CDR2 FQNEAQ (reference sequence). The CDR3 totals 16 residues. The V gene end was trimmed by 1 base and the J gene end by 2 bases; junction bases not matched to a gene: 3. CDR3 region: CASSLGTGGGQETQYF. As DNA, the CDR3 is TGTGCCAGCAGCTTAGGGACAGGGGGCGGTCAAGAGACCCAGTACTTC.

DNA for the CDR3: TGTGCCAGCAGCTTGGGAGGGGACAGGGTAACCTACGAGCAGTACTTC. It yields the protein CASSLGGDRVTYEQYF. This chain uses TRBV5-4 with TRBJ2-7; 9 bases are a match to TRBD1. V was pared by 0 bases and J by 2 bases, with 6 bases of the junction left unmatched. There are 16 residues in the CDR3. Germline V lookup: CDR1 SGHNT, CDR2 YYREEE (reference sequence). The whole variable domain, filled in from reference TRBV5-4 and TRBJ2-7, reads ETGVTQSPTHLIKTRGQQVTLRCSSQSGHNTVSWYQQALGQGPQFIFQYYREEENGRGNFPPRFSGLQFPNYSSELNVNALELDDSALYLCASSLGGDRVTYEQYFGPGTRLTVT.

The chain is built from TRBV5-4 and TRBJ2-3; maybe TRBD2 (5 bases). The CDR3 loop spans 12 amino acids. Germline V gives CDR1 SGHNT, CDR2 YYREEE (reference sequence). The germline V and J ends were trimmed by 4 bases and 4 bases, with 7 bases remaining between them. The chain's CDR3 is CASSLEADTQYF. DNA of the CDR3: TGTGCCAGCAGCCTGGAGGCAGATACGCAGTATTTT.

The chain uses TRBV2 and TRBJ1-2; TRBD1 matches 8 bases. Germline lookup yields CDR1 SNHLY and CDR2 FYNNEI. This CDR3 is 12 amino acids long. Unmatched junction bases numbered 4, after V lost 6 bases and J lost 7 bases. This CDR3 is CASSRQGFGYTF. DNA for the CDR3: TGTGCCAGCAGCCGACAGGGGTTTGGCTACACCTTC. Looking up the rest from reference TRBV2 and TRBJ1-2 gives the full variable domain: EPEVTQTPSHQVTQMGQEVILRCVPISNHLYFYWYRQILGQKVEFLVSFYNNEISEKSEIFDDQFSVERPDGSNFTLKIRSTKLEDSAMYFCASSRQGFGYTFGSGTRLTVV.

This clone was seen only a few times. This chain joins TRBV27 and TRBJ1-5; D is perhaps TRBD1 (5 bases). CDR3 length: 15 amino acids. Trimming pared 3 bases from V and 2 bases from J, leaving 11 bases between. Germline CDR1 is MNHEY and CDR2 is SMNVEV (reference sequence). The CDR3 loop reads CASSLGGTGNQPQHF. The CDR3, as DNA: TGTGCCAGCAGTTTGGGGGGAACGGGCAATCAGCCCCAGCATTTT.

This clone was found once. V is TRBV25-1 and J is TRBJ1-1, with no clear D. This CDR3 has 12 amino acids. V lost 7 bases and J 7 bases, leaving 13 bases between the germline ends. Germline CDR1 reads MGHDK; CDR2 reads SYGVNS. CDR3 protein: CASTLRSGEAFF. DNA for the CDR3: TGTGCCAGCACTCTAAGGAGCGGTGAAGCTTTCTTT.

Written as DNA, the CDR3 is TGTGCCATCTCCTCCGGTCGGGGAGGAGAGACCCAGTACTTC. Its protein is CAISSGRGGETQYF. The chain carries TRBV10-3 and TRBJ2-5; possible D gene TRBD2, 6 bases. V was pared by 8 bases and J by 4 bases, with 17 bases between. Germline V gene data show CDR1 as ENHRY and CDR2 as SYGVKD. CDR3 size: 14 residues.

V gene TRBV21-1 combines with J gene TRBJ1-2. TRBV21-1 is described as a pseudogene. The CDR3 has 15 residues. The DNA for the CDR3 is TGTGCCAGCAGCAAAGTCGCCAACCCTAACTATGGCTACACCTTC. As protein: CASSKVANPNYGYTF.

The V gene is TRBV2, the J gene TRBJ1-5; 11 bases agree with TRBD1. The V gene end was trimmed by 8 bases and the J gene end by 7 bases; junction bases not matched to a gene: 4. The CDR3 has 13 amino acids. Germline-derived CDR1 and CDR2 are SNHLY and FYNNEI. CDR3 sequence reads: CASRDRGLQPQHF. In DNA form, the CDR3 reads TGTGCCAGCCGGGACAGGGGGTTGCAGCCCCAGCATTTT.

This chain joins TRBV5-4 and TRBJ2-2, with 9 positions matching TRBD1. The length of the CDR3 is 15 residues. The trim removed 4 bases at V and 6 bases at J, leaving 7 bases unmatched. Per germline, CDR1 SGHNT and CDR2 YYREEE (reference sequence). In DNA, the CDR3 is TGTGCCAGCAGCACGGGACAGGGATTCTCCGGGGAGCTGTTTTTT. This gives the protein CASSTGQGFSGELFF.

This chain joins TRBV5-6 and TRBJ2-3, with D hard to call. The V and J ends lost 1 base and 6 bases respectively, with 3 bases between them. Germline V CDR1 and CDR2: SGHDT, YYEEEE. CDR3 length equals 11 residues. The CDR3 region is CASSLWDTQYF. The CDR3 nucleotides read TGTGCCAGCAGCTTGTGGGATACGCAGTATTTT. Variable domain in full (rest from reference TRBV5-6 and TRBJ2-3): DAGVTQSPTHLIKTRGQQVTLRCSPKSGHDTVSWYQQALGQGPQFIFQYYEEEERQRGNFPDRFSGHQFPNYSSELNVNALLLGDSALYLCASSLWDTQYFGPGTRLTVL.

The chain couples TRBV5-4 to TRBJ2-7, with D possibly called TRBD1 or TRBD2 (5 bases each). This CDR3 has 14 residues. The V gene lost 4 bases and the J gene lost 1 base, with 12 bases spanning the gap. Germline CDR1 is SGHNT and CDR2 is YYREEE (reference sequence). CDR3 DNA: TGTGCCAGCAGCATCCGGGACGGTTCCTACGAGCAGTACTTC. Translating it yields CASSIRDGSYEQYF.

The V and J genes are TRBV7-9 and TRBJ2-5, with 9 bases fitting TRBD1. Germline lookup yields CDR1 SEHNR and CDR2 FQNEAQ (reference sequence). The CDR3 totals 16 residues. Germline trimming cut 1 base from V and 4 bases from J; bases unmatched to any gene: 7. CDR3 sequence (DNA): TGTGCCAGCAGCTTAGGTCCGGGACAGGGATTAGAGACCCAGTACTTC. Translating it yields CASSLGPGQGLETQYF.

This chain joins TRBV6-1 and TRBJ2-1, with 11 nucleotides matching TRBD2. There are 18 residues in the CDR3. Per germline, CDR1 MNHNS and CDR2 SASEGT. V shed 5 bases and J 2 bases; nucleotides not matched to a gene: 11. CDR3 sequence reads: CASSKGRASGRTYNEQFF. The CDR3 DNA sequence: TGTGCCAGCAGTAAAGGGAGGGCTAGCGGGAGGACCTACAATGAGCAGTTCTTC.

This clone was observed a single time. The J gene is TRBJ2-3, the V gene TRBV28; no reliable D call. Deletions cut 6 bases from V and 1 base from J, with 8 bases between. The germline gives CDR1 MDHEN, CDR2 SYDVKM. The CDR3 runs 13 residues. The CDR3 DNA is TGTGCCAGCAGAAAACCTGGCACAGATACGCAGTATTTT. Translated: CASRKPGTDTQYF.

This CDR3 is CSVDDGGSSYEQYF. The CDR3 region has the DNA TGCAGCGTTGATGATGGAGGGAGCTCCTACGAGCAGTACTTC. The rearrangement uses TRBV29-1 and TRBJ2-7; tentative D call: TRBD2 (6 bases). Trimming left V 3 bases short and J 0 bases short, with 12 bases between. This CDR3 comprises 14 residues. CDR1 and CDR2 (germline): SQVTM, ANQGSEA.

J is TRBJ2-2 and V is TRBV6-4; D unclear. V dropped 8 bases and J dropped 0 bases, with 16 bases sitting between them. The CDR3 is 16 residues long. CDR1 MRHNA and CDR2 SNTAGT come from the germline V gene. This CDR3 is CASRGVGRSNTGELFF. The CDR3 bases are TGTGCCAGCCGTGGGGTTGGGCGGTCGAACACCGGGGAGCTGTTTTTT.

The chain combines TRBV11-2 with TRBJ2-4; TRBD2 aligns across 9 bases. CDR1 SGHAT and CDR2 FQNNGV come from the germline V gene. V lost 2 bases, J lost 6 bases, and 11 bases stayed unmatched. CDR3 length: 17 residues. In nucleotides, the CDR3 is TGTGCCAGCAGCTTAATGGCGCTAGCGGGAAGTTCAAACATTCAGTACTTC. It encodes CASSLMALAGSSNIQYF.

The table lists this clone with a count of one. CDR3 amino acids: CASSQVAGLEVYGYTF. The CDR3 DNA reads as TGCGCCAGCAGCCAAGTTGCCGGGTTAGAGGTCTATGGCTACACCTTC. This chain links TRBV4-1 with TRBJ1-2; no clear D. Looked up from germline, CDR1 is MGHRA and CDR2 is YSYEKL. The CDR3 length is 16 residues. V was pared by 1 base and J by 4 bases, with 16 bases between.

V is TRBV14 and J is TRBJ2-3; 13 bases fit TRBD2. There are 21 residues in the CDR3. The germline CDR1 and CDR2 sequences are SGHDN and FVKESK. Trimming cost V 5 bases and J 4 bases; bases outside gene matches: 21. CDR3 protein: CASSLRDREWTSGSPPDTQYF. The CDR3 DNA follows: TGTGCCAGCAGCTTACGGGACAGGGAATGGACTAGCGGGAGCCCCCCAGATACGCAGTATTTT. Full variable domain (remainder filled in from reference TRBV14 and TRBJ2-3): EAGVTQFPSHSVIEKGQTVTLRCDPISGHDNLYWYRRVMGKEIKFLLHFVKESKQDESGMPNNRFLAERTGGTYSTLKVQPAELEDSGVYFCASSLRDREWTSGSPPDTQYFGPGTRLTVL.